The clone carrying this T cell receptor beta chain was found many times. MiXCR, run by TCRdb on the 5' RACE reads, gives a single entry per CDR3 protein. The table includes roughly 230,000 distinct CDR3 sequences, roughly 8% detected once. CDR1 MNHEY and CDR2 SVGAGI come from the germline V gene. The CDR3 extends over 18 amino acids. Trimming took off 0 bases at V and 4 bases at J, with 21 bases between the two ends. This entry comes from a study of identical twins. The sample was also linked to a second study, of yellow fever vaccine responses in identical twins.

The TCR comes from a woman under 30 in good health. The specimen sequenced was CD8+ T cells sorted from blood. The rearrangement joins TRBV6-5 to TRBJ2-5, with D unclear. The DNA of the CDR3 is TGTGCCAGCAGTTACTCGCTGAACCCGGGTACCCGTAGAGAGACCCAGTACTTC. Translation: CASSYSLNPGTRRETQYF.